The 25 T cell receptor beta chains below were found in one sample sequenced in a study of blood T cell repertoires in COVID-19. TCRdb's copy holds only in-frame clones and misses some; the assay was immunoSEQ multiplex PCR. The sample has some 90,000 clones; about 84% are singletons. Sequenced material: peripheral blood. These receptors were taken from a man in his fifties or sixties with acute or convalescent COVID-19.

The chain employs TRBV9 and TRBJ2-1, with D perhaps matching TRBD1 (5 bases). CDR3 size: 14 residues. V was trimmed by 3 bases and J by 2 bases, leaving 9 bases between them. The V gene's germline CDR1 is SGDLS and CDR2 YYNGEE. Here the CDR3 DNA reads TGTGCCAGCAGCGCAGAGACAGCCTACAATGAGCAGTTCTTC. Residues: CASSAETAYNEQFF. The variable domain in full, with the rest retrieved from reference TRBV9 and TRBJ2-1, is DSGVTQTPKHLITATGQRVTLRCSPRSGDLSVYWYQQSLDQGLQFLIQYYNGEERAKGNILERFSAQQFPDLHSELNLSSLELGDSALYFCASSAETAYNEQFFGPGTRLTVL.

V is TRBV7-2 and J is TRBJ2-2; D uncertain. Between the trimmed V and J ends, which lost 4 bases and 3 bases, there was a span of 6 bases. CDR3 length equals 13 residues. The V gene's germline CDR1 is SGHTA and CDR2 FQGNSA. The CDR3 sequence: CASSWSYTGELFF. In DNA form, the CDR3 reads TGTGCCAGCAGCTGGAGTTACACCGGGGAGCTGTTTTTT.

The chain couples TRBV7-2 to TRBJ2-1; 7 nucleotides line up with TRBD2. Trimming cost V 4 bases and J 9 bases; bases outside gene matches: 6. Per germline, CDR1 SGHTA and CDR2 FQGNSA. The CDR3 consists of 13 residues. DNA of the CDR3: TGTGCCAGCAGCTACCTACTAGCGCGTGAGCAGTTCTTC. Its protein product is CASSYLLAREQFF.

The V gene is TRBV5-4, the J gene TRBJ1-5, with D maybe TRBD1 (5 bases). CDR1 is SGHNT, CDR2 YYREEE, per germline (reference sequence). V lost 0 bases, J lost 5 bases, and 12 bases lay in between. The CDR3 is made up of 15 amino acids. CDR3 DNA: TGTGCCAGCAGCTTGGGGGCAGGGTTCGATCAGCCCCAGCATTTT. It codes for CASSLGAGFDQPQHF.

This sequence joins TRBV30 and TRBJ1-1; 7 bases match TRBD1. J lost 0 bases, V lost 5 bases, and 9 bases had no gene match. Germline V gives CDR1 GTSNPN, CDR2 SVGIG (reference sequence). The CDR3 totals 15 residues. This CDR3 is CAWLQPTGVNTEAFF. CDR3 DNA sequence: TGTGCCTGGCTACAACCCACAGGGGTGAACACTGAAGCTTTCTTT.

The chain employs TRBV2 and TRBJ2-7; D may be TRBD1 (6 bases). The CDR3 has 14 amino acids. The V gene's germline CDR1 is SNHLY and CDR2 FYNNEI. Trimming removed 8 bases from V and 3 bases from J, with 17 bases in between. CDR3 sequence (DNA): TGTGCCAGCGGGTCGACAGGAGCATTCTACGAGCAGTACTTC. Its protein product is CASGSTGAFYEQYF.

V is TRBV9 and J is TRBJ2-4; 13 bases align to TRBD2. Trimming cost V 3 bases and J 1 base; bases outside gene matches: 13. The CDR3 contains 20 residues. The germline V gene has CDR1 SGDLS and CDR2 YYNGEE. CDR3 loop: CASSALAGGPSVWAKNIQYF. DNA for the CDR3: TGTGCCAGCAGCGCACTAGCGGGAGGGCCCTCGGTTTGGGCCAAAAACATTCAGTACTTC.

The genes are TRBV11-2 and TRBJ2-5; a weak D match, TRBD2 (5 bases). In germline, CDR1 is SGHAT, CDR2 FQNNGV. The CDR3 extends over 16 amino acids. Trimming left V 0 bases short and J 5 bases short, with 16 bases between. In DNA form, the CDR3 reads TGTGCCAGCAGCTTAGATGAGGGTCGGGCGGTGGAGACCCAGTACTTC. It encodes CASSLDEGRAVETQYF.

This clone was recorded a few times. The J gene is TRBJ1-4, the V gene TRBV11-3, with D uncertain. CDR1 is SGHNT, CDR2 YENEEA, per germline. Trimming took 3 bases from V and 14 from J, leaving 13 bases between them. The CDR3 sequence is 12 residues long. The CDR3 sequence: CASSFRERRLFF. The DNA for the CDR3 is TGTGCCAGCAGCTTCCGAGAGAGGAGGCTGTTTTTT.

The J gene is TRBJ2-2, the V gene TRBV7-2, with TRBD1 matching over 9 bases. Per the germline V gene, CDR1 is SGHTA and CDR2 is FQGNSA. The CDR3 extends over 15 amino acids. Trimming took 1 base from V and 5 from J; bases not matched to a gene: 2. The CDR3 DNA is TGTGCCAGCAGCTTAGGGGACAGGGTAACCGGGGAGCTGTTTTTT. Translated, it gives CASSLGDRVTGELFF. Using reference TRBV7-2 and TRBJ2-2 for the parts outside the CDR3, the full variable domain is GAGVSQSPSNKVTEKGKDVELRCDPISGHTALYWYRQSLGQGLEFLIYFQGNSAPDKSGLPSDRFSAERTGGSVSTLTIQRTQQEDSAVYLCASSLGDRVTGELFFGEGSRLTVL.

This clone was counted a single time. The rearrangement links TRBV27 to TRBJ2-3; the D gene is possibly TRBD2 (5 bases). The germline V gene has CDR1 MNHEY and CDR2 SMNVEV (reference sequence). With 5 bases removed from V and 2 bases from J, the gap between germline ends came to 14 bases. The CDR3 is made up of 15 amino acids. The CDR3 DNA is TGTGCCAGCAGTATGTCTTGGCGGGTCACAGATACGCAGTATTTT. Protein sequence: CASSMSWRVTDTQYF.

This clone was picked up one time. This chain links TRBV18 with TRBJ1-1; 10 bases align to TRBD1. Germline loops: CDR1 KGHSH, CDR2 LQKENI. Losses at the gene ends were 3 bases for V and 4 bases for J; bases not matched to a gene: 5. This CDR3 has 15 residues. The CDR3 sequence is CASSPGTGASTEAFF. In DNA, the CDR3 is TGTGCCAGCTCACCGGGGACAGGGGCGTCCACTGAAGCTTTCTTT.

The chain has TRBV27 and TRBJ2-1, with 7 bases matching TRBD1. CDR1 MNHEY and CDR2 SMNVEV come from the germline V gene (reference sequence). J was trimmed by 10 bases and V by 8 bases; bases with no gene match: 8. The CDR3 is 12 residues long. CDR3 nucleotide sequence: TGTGCCAGCGCGACAGGGATAAGAGAGCAGTTCTTC. Protein product: CASATGIREQFF.

J is TRBJ2-2 and V is TRBV30; a weak D match, TRBD1 (5 bases). Trimming pared 4 bases from V and 1 base from J, leaving 10 bases between. The CDR3 spans 14 residues. Per the germline V gene, CDR1 is GTSNPN and CDR2 is SVGIG (reference sequence). The CDR3 DNA reads as TGTGCCTGGAAGGGGTCCGGGAACACCGGGGAGCTGTTTTTT. It encodes CAWKGSGNTGELFF.

The table lists this clone with a count of one. The chain links TRBV10-2 to TRBJ1-2; 7 nucleotides line up with TRBD1. V lost 6 bases, J lost 8 bases, and 9 bases stayed unmatched. The CDR3 is made up of 13 amino acids. CDR1 and CDR2 from the germline V gene are WSHSY and SAAADI. CDR3 in amino acids: CASRGDRVQGYTF. The CDR3, as DNA: TGCGCCAGCAGGGGCGACAGGGTACAGGGCTACACCTTC.

The chain couples TRBV30 to TRBJ2-3, with 12 bases lining up with TRBD2. The junction had 6 bases not matched to a gene; V was cut back by 3 bases and J by 2 bases. The V gene's germline CDR1 is GTSNPN and CDR2 SVGIG (reference sequence). The CDR3 consists of 16 residues. CDR3 bases: TGTGCCTGGAGATTAGGACTAGCGGGGCCCACAGATACGCAGTATTTT. Translating it yields CAWRLGLAGPTDTQYF.

This chain uses TRBV13 with TRBJ2-1, with D unresolved. The CDR3 loop spans 14 amino acids. Germline loops: CDR1 PRHDT, CDR2 FYEKMQ (reference sequence). V dropped 5 bases and J dropped 0 bases, with 8 bases sitting between them. The CDR3 DNA reads as TGTGCCAGCAGCGAGCGTGGCTCCTACAATGAGCAGTTCTTC. Its protein product is CASSERGSYNEQFF.

V usage is TRBV12-5 and J usage is TRBJ2-3, with 8 bases that match TRBD2. With 5 bases clipped from V and 5 bases from J, the junction kept 9 bases outside the gene matches. CDR3 length: 15 residues. Germline CDR1 reads LGHNT; CDR2 reads FRNRAP. DNA of the CDR3: TGTGCTAGTGGTCGGGGGGGCTTGTGGCAAGATACGCAGTATTTT. Residues: CASGRGGLWQDTQYF.

The chain carries TRBV20-1 and TRBJ2-7; 13 bases map to TRBD2. Germline V gene lookup returns CDR1 DFQATT and CDR2 SNEGSKA (reference sequence). This CDR3 is 15 amino acids long. V shed 3 bases, J shed 3 bases, and the junction held 5 bases outside the gene matches. Written as DNA, the CDR3 is TGCAGTGCTAGTCCGGGACTAGCGGGATACTACGAGCAGTACTTC. Translation: CSASPGLAGYYEQYF.

J is TRBJ1-2 and V is TRBV7-9; weak D call: TRBD1 (5 bases). The CDR3 runs 13 residues. In germline, CDR1 is SEHNR, CDR2 FQNEAQ (reference sequence). Trimming removed 5 bases from V and 2 bases from J, with 9 bases in between. For the CDR3, the DNA is TGTGCCAGCAGCGAACAGGAGAACTATGGCTACACCTTC. It yields the protein CASSEQENYGYTF.

This sequence joins TRBV7-2 and TRBJ2-1; 11 bases line up with TRBD2. CDR1 is SGHTA, CDR2 FQGNSA, per germline. The CDR3 is made up of 15 amino acids. J was trimmed by 9 bases and V by 2 bases; bases with no gene match: 6. CDR3: CASSLRGLAGGEQFF. The CDR3 DNA reads TGTGCCAGCAGCTTAAGGGGTCTAGCGGGGGGTGAGCAGTTCTTC. Supplemented by reference TRBV7-2 and TRBJ2-1, the full variable domain reads GAGVSQSPSNKVTEKGKDVELRCDPISGHTALYWYRQSLGQGLEFLIYFQGNSAPDKSGLPSDRFSAERTGGSVSTLTIQRTQQEDSAVYLCASSLRGLAGGEQFFGPGTRLTVL.

This clone is a singleton in its sample. CDR3 in DNA: TGTGCCAGCAGCGCGAGGCCTAGCGATGCCTACGAGCAGTACTTC. It is translated as CASSARPSDAYEQYF. The chain combines TRBV3-1 (or the pseudogene TRBV3-2) with TRBJ2-7; a possible D gene is TRBD2 (6 bases). Germline CDR1 LGHDT, CDR2 YNNKEL (reference sequence). Trimming removed 5 bases at V and 2 bases at J, with 16 bases between. The CDR3 runs 15 residues.

The rearrangement joins TRBV4-1 to TRBJ2-5; TRBD2 agrees at 8 bases. The V and J ends lost 3 bases and 4 bases, in that order; junction bases with no gene match: 10. Germline V gene lookup returns CDR1 MGHRA and CDR2 YSYEKL. The CDR3 is 16 residues long. CDR3 region: CASSQASSGIPETQYF. The CDR3, as DNA: TGCGCCAGCAGCCAGGCGAGTAGCGGGATCCCAGAGACCCAGTACTTC.

This chain connects TRBV14 to TRBJ1-2; 8 bases match TRBD1. Germline trimming cut 2 bases from V and 8 bases from J; bases unmatched to any gene: 10. Germline lookup yields CDR1 SGHDN and CDR2 FVKESK. There are 15 residues in the CDR3. In DNA, the CDR3 is TGTGCCAGCAGCCAACGGACAGGGTTACCCAGGGGCTACACCTTC. Its protein is CASSQRTGLPRGYTF.

This chain uses TRBV6-6 with TRBJ1-5, with TRBD1 matching over 7 bases. Germline-derived CDR1 and CDR2 are MNHNY and SVGAGI (reference sequence). The V and J ends lost 6 bases and 5 bases, in that order; junction bases with no gene match: 4. The length of the CDR3 is 13 residues. The DNA of the CDR3 is TGTGCCAGCAGCCCGACAGGGCATCAGCCCCAGCATTTT. Translation gives CASSPTGHQPQHF.